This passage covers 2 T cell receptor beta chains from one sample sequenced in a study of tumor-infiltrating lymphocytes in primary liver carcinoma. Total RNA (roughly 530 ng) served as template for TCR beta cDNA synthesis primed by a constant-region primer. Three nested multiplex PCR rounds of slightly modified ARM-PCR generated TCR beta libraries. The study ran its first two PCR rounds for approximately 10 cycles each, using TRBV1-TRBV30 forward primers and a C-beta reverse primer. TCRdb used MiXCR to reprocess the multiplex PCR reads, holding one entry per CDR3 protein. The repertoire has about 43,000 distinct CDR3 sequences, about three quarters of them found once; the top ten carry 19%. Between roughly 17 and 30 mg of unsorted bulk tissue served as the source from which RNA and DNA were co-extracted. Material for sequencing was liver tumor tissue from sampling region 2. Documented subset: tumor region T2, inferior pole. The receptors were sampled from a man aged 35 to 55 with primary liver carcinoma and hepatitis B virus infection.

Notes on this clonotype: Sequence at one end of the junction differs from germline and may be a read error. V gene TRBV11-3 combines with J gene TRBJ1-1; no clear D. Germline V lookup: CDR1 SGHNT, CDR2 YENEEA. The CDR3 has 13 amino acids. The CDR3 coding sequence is TGTGCCAGCAGCGCAGGTTCGAACACCGAAGCTTTCTTT. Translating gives CASSAGSNTEAFF. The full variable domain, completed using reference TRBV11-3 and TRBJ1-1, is EAGVVQSPRYKIIEKKQPVAFWCNPISGHNTLYWYLQNLGQGPELLIRYENEEAVDDSQLPKDRFSAERLKGVDSTLKIQPAELGDSAVYLCASSAGSNTEAFFGQGTRLTVV.

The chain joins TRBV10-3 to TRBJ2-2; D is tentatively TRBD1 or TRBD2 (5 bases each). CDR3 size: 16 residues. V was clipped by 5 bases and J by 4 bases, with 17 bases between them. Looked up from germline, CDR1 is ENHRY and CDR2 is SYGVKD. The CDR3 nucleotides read TGTGCCATCAGTTCGGGACGTAGCTTAGGCACCGGGGAGCTGTTTTTT. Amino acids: CAISSGRSLGTGELFF.